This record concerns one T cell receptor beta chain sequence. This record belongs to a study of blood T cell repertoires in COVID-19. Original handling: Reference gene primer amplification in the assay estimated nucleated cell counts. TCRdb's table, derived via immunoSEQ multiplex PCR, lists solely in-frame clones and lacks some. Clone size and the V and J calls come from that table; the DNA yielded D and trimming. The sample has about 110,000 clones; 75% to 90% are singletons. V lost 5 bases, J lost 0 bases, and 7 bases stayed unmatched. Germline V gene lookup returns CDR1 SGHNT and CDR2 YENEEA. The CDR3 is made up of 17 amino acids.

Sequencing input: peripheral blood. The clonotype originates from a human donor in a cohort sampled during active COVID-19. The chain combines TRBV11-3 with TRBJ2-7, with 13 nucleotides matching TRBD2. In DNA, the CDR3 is TGTGCCAGCAGCCGGACTAGCGGGGGAGCCAGCTCCTACGAGCAGTACTTC. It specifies CASSRTSGGASSYEQYF. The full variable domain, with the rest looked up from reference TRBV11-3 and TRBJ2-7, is EAGVVQSPRYKIIEKKQPVAFWCNPISGHNTLYWYLQNLGQGPELLIRYENEEAVDDSQLPKDRFSAERLKGVDSTLKIQPAELGDSAVYLCASSRTSGGASSYEQYFGPGTRLTVT.